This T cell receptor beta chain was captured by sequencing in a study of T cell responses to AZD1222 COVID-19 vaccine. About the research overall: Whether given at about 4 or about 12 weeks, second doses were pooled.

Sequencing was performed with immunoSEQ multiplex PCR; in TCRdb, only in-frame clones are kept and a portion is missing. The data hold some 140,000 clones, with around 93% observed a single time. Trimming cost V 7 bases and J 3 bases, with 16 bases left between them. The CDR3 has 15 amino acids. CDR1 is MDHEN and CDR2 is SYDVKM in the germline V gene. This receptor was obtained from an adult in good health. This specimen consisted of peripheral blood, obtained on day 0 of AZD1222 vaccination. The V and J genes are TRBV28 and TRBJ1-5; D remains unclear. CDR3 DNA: TGTGCCAGCAACCGACTCGGACTGAACAATCAGCCCCAGCATTTT. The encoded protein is CASNRLGLNNQPQHF. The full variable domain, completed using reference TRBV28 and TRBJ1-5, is DVKVTQSSRYLVKRTGEKVFLECVQDMDHENMFWYRQDPGLGLRLIYFSYDVKMKEKGDIPEGYSVSREKKERFSLILESASTNQTSMYLCASNRLGLNNQPQHFGDGTRLSIL.